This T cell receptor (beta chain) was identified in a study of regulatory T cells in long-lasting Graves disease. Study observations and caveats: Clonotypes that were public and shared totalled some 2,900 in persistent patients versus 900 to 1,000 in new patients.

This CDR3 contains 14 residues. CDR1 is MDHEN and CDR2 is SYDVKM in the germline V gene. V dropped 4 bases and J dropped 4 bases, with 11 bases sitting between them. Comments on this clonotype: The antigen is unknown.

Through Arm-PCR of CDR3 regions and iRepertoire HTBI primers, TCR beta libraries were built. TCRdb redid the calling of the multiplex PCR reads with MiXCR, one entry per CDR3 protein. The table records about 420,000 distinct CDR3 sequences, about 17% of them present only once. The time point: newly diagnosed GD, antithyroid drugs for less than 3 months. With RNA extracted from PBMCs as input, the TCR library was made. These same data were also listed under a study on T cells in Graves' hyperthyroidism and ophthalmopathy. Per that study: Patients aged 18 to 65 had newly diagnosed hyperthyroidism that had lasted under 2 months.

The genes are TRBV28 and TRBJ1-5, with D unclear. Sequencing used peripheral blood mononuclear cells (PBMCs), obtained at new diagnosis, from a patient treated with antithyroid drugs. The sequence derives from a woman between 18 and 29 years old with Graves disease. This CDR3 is CASSWETKNQPQHF. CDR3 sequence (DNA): TGTGCCAGCAGTTGGGAGACGAAAAATCAGCCCCAGCATTTT.